This T cell receptor (beta chain) came from a study of radiation and T cells in renal cell carcinoma. Study findings and constraints: Top tumor clonotypes rose in blood 2 weeks post-radiation, then contracted. No pretreatment tumor biopsies were available for baseline clonotypes.

Using immunoSEQ multiplex PCR, the repertoire was profiled, and TCRdb retains in-frame clones only, with some absent. The data hold about 130,000 clones, with around 85% observed a single time. As to time point: blood 2 weeks post-SBRT. Treatment described: 15 Gy SBRT to primary tumor, nephrectomy 4 weeks later. This renal cell carcinoma was of the clear cell type. This CDR3 is 15 amino acids long. The germline CDR1 and CDR2 sequences are MGHRA and YSYEKL. The V and J ends lost 2 bases and 4 bases respectively, with 13 bases between them. On this clone: Its antigen remains unidentified.

Sample: blood, taken from a patient whose treatment included radiotherapy and nephrectomy. The V and J genes are TRBV4-1 and TRBJ2-3; D is unclear. The TCR was taken from a man between 50 and 59 years old with renal cell carcinoma. CDR3 loop: CASSQFGPAADTQYF. The CDR3 nucleotides are TGCGCCAGCAGCCAATTTGGACCAGCCGCAGATACGCAGTATTTT.